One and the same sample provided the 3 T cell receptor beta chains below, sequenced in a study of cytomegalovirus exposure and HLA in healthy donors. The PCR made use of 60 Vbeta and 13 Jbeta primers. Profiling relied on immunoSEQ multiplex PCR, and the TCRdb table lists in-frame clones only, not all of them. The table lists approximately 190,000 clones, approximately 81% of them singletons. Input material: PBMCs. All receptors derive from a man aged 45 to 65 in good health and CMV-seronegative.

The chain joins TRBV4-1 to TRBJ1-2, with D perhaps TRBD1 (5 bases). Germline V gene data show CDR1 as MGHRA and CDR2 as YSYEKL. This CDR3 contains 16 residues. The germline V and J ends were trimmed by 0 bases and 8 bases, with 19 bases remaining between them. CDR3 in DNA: TGCGCCAGCAGCCAAGATCCTGGCAGCTCTCCAGGGGGCTACACCTTC. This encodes CASSQDPGSSPGGYTF.

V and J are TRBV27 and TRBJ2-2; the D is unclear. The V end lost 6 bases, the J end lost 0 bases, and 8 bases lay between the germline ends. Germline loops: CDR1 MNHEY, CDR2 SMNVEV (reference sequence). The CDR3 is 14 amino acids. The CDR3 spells CASRLGANTGELFF. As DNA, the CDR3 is TGTGCCAGCAGACTTGGAGCGAACACCGGGGAGCTGTTTTTT.

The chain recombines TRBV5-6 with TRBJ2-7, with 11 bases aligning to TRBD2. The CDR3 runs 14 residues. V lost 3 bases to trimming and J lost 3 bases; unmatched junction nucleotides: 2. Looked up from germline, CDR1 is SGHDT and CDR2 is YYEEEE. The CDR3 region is CASSSSGGIYEQYF. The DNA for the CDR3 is TGTGCCAGCAGCTCTAGCGGGGGGATCTACGAGCAGTACTTC.